Shown below are 27 T cell receptor beta chains from a single sample sequenced in a study of blood T cell repertoires in COVID-19. Repertoires were generated with immunoSEQ multiplex PCR, while TCRdb's copy carries only in-frame clones and drops some. This sample yields roughly 51,000 clones, of which 86% are seen a single time; 2.5% to 3% belongs to the top ten. The specimen sequenced was peripheral blood. These receptors all come from a woman of 80 years or more with acute or convalescent COVID-19.

This chain uses TRBV19 with TRBJ1-1, with D uncertain. Germline CDR1 is LNHDA and CDR2 is SQIVND (reference sequence). Trimming shortened V by 3 bases and J by 4 bases, and 12 bases separated the two germline ends. The length of the CDR3 is 14 residues. CDR3 loop: CASSIISAGTEAFF. The CDR3 DNA follows: TGTGCCAGTAGTATTATCTCCGCGGGCACTGAAGCTTTCTTT.

DNA of the CDR3: TGCGCCAGCAGCCTTTCAGGGGTTAAGGACCAGCCCCAGCATTTT. As protein: CASSLSGVKDQPQHF. V gene TRBV4-1 combines with J gene TRBJ1-5; a possible D gene is TRBD1 (6 bases). V was pared by 4 bases and J by 7 bases, with 17 bases between. CDR3 length: 15 residues. Germline loops: CDR1 MGHRA, CDR2 YSYEKL.

At least ten counts were recorded for this clone. This chain joins TRBV2 and TRBJ1-4; maybe TRBD1 (5 bases). Trimming removed 9 bases from V and 6 bases from J, with 17 bases in between. This CDR3 spans 14 amino acids. Per germline, CDR1 SNHLY and CDR2 FYNNEI. In DNA, the CDR3 is TGTGCCAGTGGAGGCGGGGGAGGACATGAAAAACTGTTTTTT. Protein: CASGGGGGHEKLFF.

J is TRBJ1-1 and V is TRBV18; no definite D call. The CDR3 has 14 residues. Germline V CDR1 and CDR2: KGHSH, LQKENI. Trimming left V 4 bases short and J 3 bases short, with 12 bases between. The CDR3, as DNA: TGTGCCAGCTCACTCACGCGCACGGACACTGAAGCTTTCTTT. Its protein is CASSLTRTDTEAFF.

This chain uses TRBV6-5 with TRBJ2-3, with D perhaps TRBD1 (6 bases). Trimming cost V 8 bases and J 1 base, with 16 bases left between them. This CDR3 contains 15 residues. Germline lookup yields CDR1 MNHEY and CDR2 SVGAGI. DNA of the CDR3: TGTGCCAGCTCCAACAGGGAATTTGGCACAGATACGCAGTATTTT. Its translation: CASSNREFGTDTQYF.

In this sample, this clone turned up once. The chain combines TRBV19 with TRBJ1-1; D possibly corresponds to TRBD1 (6 bases). The V end lost 6 bases, the J end lost 4 bases, and 15 bases lay between the germline ends. The CDR3 totals 14 residues. Germline-derived CDR1 and CDR2 are LNHDA and SQIVND (reference sequence). The CDR3 is CASSPTGKVTEAFF. DNA for the CDR3: TGTGCCAGTAGCCCCACAGGGAAGGTCACTGAAGCTTTCTTT.

J is TRBJ2-5 and V is TRBV5-1, with TRBD1 identical over 9 bases. Trimming took 4 bases from V and 6 from J; bases not matched to a gene: 7. The CDR3 has 14 amino acids. Germline CDR1 SGHRS, CDR2 YFSETQ. The CDR3 nucleotides are TGCGCCAGCAGCGTGGAGGACAGGGGACAGACCCAGTACTTC. Protein: CASSVEDRGQTQYF.

The CDR3 sequence is CASSLGSGMGANVLTF. The CDR3 nucleotides are TGTGCCAGCAGCTTAGGATCGGGGATGGGGGCCAACGTCCTGACTTTC. The gene calls are TRBV7-8 and TRBJ2-6; D perhaps matches TRBD2 (5 bases). CDR1 is SGHVS, CDR2 FQNEAQ, per germline. Trimming took 1 base from V and 4 from J, leaving 11 bases between them. The CDR3 is 16 amino acids.

The chain is built from TRBV5-1 and TRBJ1-5; D remains unclear. Germline V CDR1 and CDR2: SGHRS, YFSETQ. V gave up 4 bases and J gave up 5 bases, with 13 bases separating them. The CDR3 has 14 residues. The CDR3 region has the DNA TGCGCCAGCAGCCCCTCCTCCGGGTATCAGCCCCAGCATTTT. As protein: CASSPSSGYQPQHF.

The J gene is TRBJ2-5, the V gene TRBV7-2; TRBD1 matches 7 bases. The junction had 4 bases not matched to a gene; V was cut back by 7 bases and J by 5 bases. CDR3 length equals 12 residues. The germline gives CDR1 SGHTA, CDR2 FQGNSA. The CDR3 is CASKRGRETQYF. The CDR3 coding sequence is TGTGCCAGCAAGAGGGGGCGGGAGACCCAGTACTTC.

The V gene is TRBV7-9, the J gene TRBJ2-1; TRBD2 is a possible D gene (7 bases). Deletions cut 1 base from V and 15 bases from J, with 16 bases between. Per the germline V gene, CDR1 is SEHNR and CDR2 is FQNEAQ (reference sequence). CDR3 size: 13 residues. CDR3 sequence reads: CASSLEGGLRSFF. For the CDR3, the DNA is TGTGCCAGCAGCTTAGAGGGGGGGCTACGGTCGTTCTTC.

V usage is TRBV19 and J usage is TRBJ1-2; 8 positions match TRBD1. V lost 6 bases and J lost 3; bases outside the gene matches: 3. This CDR3 has 13 residues. Germline loops: CDR1 LNHDA, CDR2 SQIVND (reference sequence). CDR3 DNA: TGTGCCAGTAGCCTACAGGGGGACTATGGCTACACCTTC. Translation gives CASSLQGDYGYTF. Full variable domain (missing parts from reference TRBV19 and TRBJ1-2): DGGITQSPKYLFRKEGQNVTLSCEQNLNHDAMYWYRQDPGQGLRLIYYSQIVNDFQKGDIAEGYSVSREKKESFPLTVTSAQKNPTAFYLCASSLQGDYGYTFGSGTRLTVV.

The chain has TRBV18 and TRBJ2-1; D unresolved. V was clipped by 2 bases and J by 0 bases, with 8 bases between them. Germline assignment: CDR1 KGHSH and CDR2 LQKENI. This CDR3 region has 15 residues. The CDR3 here is CASSPGPSSYNEQFF. For the CDR3, the DNA is TGTGCCAGCTCACCAGGGCCGAGCTCCTACAATGAGCAGTTCTTC.

This sequence joins TRBV18 and TRBJ2-3, with TRBD2 matching over 16 bases. In germline, CDR1 is KGHSH, CDR2 LQKENI. The CDR3 runs to 20 residues. The V and J ends lost 0 bases and 4 bases, in that order; junction bases with no gene match: 10. CDR3 bases: TGTGCCAGCTCACCACCCGTGCGGCCGGGACTAGCGGGGGGGCCAGATACGCAGTATTTT. It translates to CASSPPVRPGLAGGPDTQYF.

The gene calls are TRBV19 and TRBJ2-1; D unclear. This CDR3 has 13 amino acids. The V and J ends lost 1 base and 8 bases respectively, with 9 bases between them. The germline V gene encodes CDR1 LNHDA and CDR2 SQIVND (reference sequence). CDR3 coding DNA: TGTGCCAGTAGTATAGTCGACATGGATGAGCAGTTCTTC. Amino acids: CASSIVDMDEQFF.

This rearrangement joins TRBV6-1 to TRBJ2-7, with TRBD2 matching over 8 bases. Germline lookup yields CDR1 MNHNS and CDR2 SASEGT. Trimming cost V 0 bases and J 4 bases; bases outside gene matches: 11. The CDR3 sequence is 17 residues long. CDR3 nucleotides: TGTGCCAGCAGTGAAGCTCCGGGTGGTAGCGGGGTGTACGAGCAGTACTTC. Translated, it gives CASSEAPGGSGVYEQYF.

The chain couples TRBV25-1 to TRBJ2-1, with D possibly matching TRBD2 (5 bases). Germline lookup yields CDR1 MGHDK and CDR2 SYGVNS. V lost 6 bases, J lost 1 base, and 10 bases lay in between. The CDR3 totals 14 residues. The CDR3 DNA reads TGTGCCAGCAGCCCGGGCGGGTCCTACAATGAGCAGTTCTTC. Its protein product is CASSPGGSYNEQFF.

The rearrangement joins TRBV7-2 to TRBJ1-6; perhaps TRBD1 as D (5 bases). The CDR3 runs 13 residues. The germline V gene has CDR1 SGHTA and CDR2 FQGNSA. V was clipped by 0 bases and J by 10 bases, with 7 bases between them. CDR3 coding DNA: TGTGCCAGCAGCTTAGCTCCAGGGTCACCCCTCCACTTT. This codes for CASSLAPGSPLHF.

The chain carries TRBV6-6 and TRBJ1-3; D might be TRBD1 (6 bases). V lost 6 bases and J lost 0, with 15 bases in between. Germline CDR1 MNHNY, CDR2 SVGAGI (reference sequence). The CDR3 runs 16 residues. CDR3 in amino acids: CASSLLTGLSGNTIYF. The DNA of the CDR3 is TGTGCCAGCAGCTTACTGACAGGCCTCTCTGGAAACACCATATATTTT.

This chain uses TRBV6-5 with TRBJ1-2; 10 bases are a match to TRBD1. Germline V lookup: CDR1 MNHEY, CDR2 SVGAGI. The CDR3 totals 14 residues. Germline trimming cut 6 bases from V and 4 bases from J; bases unmatched to any gene: 5. The CDR3 bases are TGTGCCAGCAGCCCCGACAGGGGGCCCTATGGCTACACCTTC. Protein product: CASSPDRGPYGYTF.

The chain employs TRBV15 and TRBJ2-1; 9 bases align to TRBD1. The germline gives CDR1 LNHNV, CDR2 YYDKDF (reference sequence). V shed 4 bases, J shed 0 bases, and the junction held 10 bases outside the gene matches. This CDR3 has 18 residues. The CDR3 coding sequence is TGTGCCACCAGCACTTTAAGGGACAGGGACCGCTCCTACAATGAGCAGTTCTTC. It translates to CATSTLRDRDRSYNEQFF.

In this sample, this clone turned up once. This chain joins TRBV5-4 and TRBJ2-4; tentative D call: TRBD1 (5 bases). V lost 4 bases and J lost 1, with 9 bases in between. There are 14 residues in the CDR3. Germline V gene sequence: CDR1 SGHNT, CDR2 YYREEE (reference sequence). The CDR3 is CASSEAGAKNIQYF. The CDR3 coding sequence is TGTGCCAGCAGCGAAGCAGGGGCCAAAAACATTCAGTACTTC.

This chain links TRBV7-9 with TRBJ1-3, with TRBD1 matching over 8 bases. V shed 5 bases, J shed 0 bases, and the junction held 9 bases outside the gene matches. CDR1 and CDR2 from the germline V gene are SEHNR and FQNEAQ (reference sequence). There are 17 residues in the CDR3. The DNA for the CDR3 is TGTGCCAGCAGCCCCCCGGGACAGGCCAGCTCTGGAAACACCATATATTTT. Its translation is CASSPPGQASSGNTIYF.

The chain recombines TRBV5-6 with TRBJ1-1, with D perhaps TRBD1 (5 bases). The CDR3 sequence is 14 residues long. With 6 bases removed from V and 3 bases from J, the gap between germline ends came to 15 bases. Germline V gene data show CDR1 as SGHDT and CDR2 as YYEEEE. The CDR3 loop is CASIYWRGDTEAFF. The CDR3 nucleotides are TGTGCCAGCATATATTGGAGGGGAGACACTGAAGCTTTCTTT.

The chain carries TRBV5-1 and TRBJ2-5; TRBD1 agrees at 7 bases. This CDR3 contains 13 residues. Germline lookup yields CDR1 SGHRS and CDR2 YFSETQ. V lost 3 bases and J lost 4; bases outside the gene matches: 3. As DNA, the CDR3 is TGCGCCAGCAGCTCAGGGGGTGGAGAGACCCAGTACTTC. Amino acids: CASSSGGGETQYF.

This clone was observed a handful of times. The V and J genes are TRBV19 and TRBJ1-2; 8 positions match TRBD1. Germline values: CDR1 LNHDA, CDR2 SQIVND (reference sequence). The CDR3 extends over 13 amino acids. Trimming took 7 bases from V and 8 from J; bases not matched to a gene: 9. CDR3 loop: CASTPDRERGYTF. CDR3 nucleotides: TGTGCCAGTACCCCGGACAGGGAGAGGGGCTACACCTTC.

The chain uses TRBV3-1 (or the pseudogene TRBV3-2) and TRBJ2-2; 7 nucleotides line up with TRBD1. Germline loops: CDR1 LGHDT, CDR2 YNNKEL (reference sequence). J lost 4 bases, V lost 0 bases, and 8 bases had no gene match. The CDR3 is made up of 17 amino acids. CDR3 coding DNA: TGTGCCAGCAGCCAAGATCTTCCGACAGGGCGCACCGGGGAGCTGTTTTTT. As protein: CASSQDLPTGRTGELFF.